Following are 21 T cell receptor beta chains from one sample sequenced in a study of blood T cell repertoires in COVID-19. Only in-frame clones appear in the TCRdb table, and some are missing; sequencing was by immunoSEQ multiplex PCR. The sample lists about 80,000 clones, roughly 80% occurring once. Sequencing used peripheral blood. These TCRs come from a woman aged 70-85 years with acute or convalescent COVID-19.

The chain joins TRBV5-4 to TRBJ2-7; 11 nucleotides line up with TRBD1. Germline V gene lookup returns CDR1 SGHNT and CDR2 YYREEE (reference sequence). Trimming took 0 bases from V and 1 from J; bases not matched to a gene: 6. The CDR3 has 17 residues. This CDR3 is CASSLGGQGAFSYEQYF. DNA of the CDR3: TGTGCCAGCAGCTTGGGTGGACAGGGGGCATTTTCCTACGAGCAGTACTTC.

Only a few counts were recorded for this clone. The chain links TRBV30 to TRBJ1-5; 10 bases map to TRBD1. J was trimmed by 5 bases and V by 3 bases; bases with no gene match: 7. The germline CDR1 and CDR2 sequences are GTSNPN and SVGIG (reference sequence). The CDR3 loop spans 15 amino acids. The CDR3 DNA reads TGTGCCTGGAGACCGACAGGGGGCAGGGATCAGCCCCAGCATTTT. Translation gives CAWRPTGGRDQPQHF.

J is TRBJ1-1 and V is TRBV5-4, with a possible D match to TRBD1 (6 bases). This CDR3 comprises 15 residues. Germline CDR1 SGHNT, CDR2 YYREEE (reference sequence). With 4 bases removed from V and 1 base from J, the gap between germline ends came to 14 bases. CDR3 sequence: CASSRGGGANTEAFF. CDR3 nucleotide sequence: TGTGCCAGCAGCCGGGGTGGGGGGGCGAACACTGAAGCTTTCTTT. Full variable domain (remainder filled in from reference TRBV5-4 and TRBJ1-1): ETGVTQSPTHLIKTRGQQVTLRCSSQSGHNTVSWYQQALGQGPQFIFQYYREEENGRGNFPPRFSGLQFPNYSSELNVNALELDDSALYLCASSRGGGANTEAFFGQGTRLTVV.

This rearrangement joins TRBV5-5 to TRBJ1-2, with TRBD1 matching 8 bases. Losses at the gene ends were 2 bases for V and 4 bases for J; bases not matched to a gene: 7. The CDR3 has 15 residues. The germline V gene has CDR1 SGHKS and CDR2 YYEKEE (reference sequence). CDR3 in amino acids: CASSFGTGRGYGYTF. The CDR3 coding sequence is TGTGCCAGCAGCTTCGGGACAGGAAGGGGCTATGGCTACACCTTC.

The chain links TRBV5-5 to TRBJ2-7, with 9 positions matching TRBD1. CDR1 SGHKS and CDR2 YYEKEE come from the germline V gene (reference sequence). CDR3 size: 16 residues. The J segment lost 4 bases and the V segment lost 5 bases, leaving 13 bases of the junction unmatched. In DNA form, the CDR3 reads TGTGCCAGCAGTTTAGACCCCGGGACAGGGAAGTACGAGCAGTACTTC. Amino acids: CASSLDPGTGKYEQYF.

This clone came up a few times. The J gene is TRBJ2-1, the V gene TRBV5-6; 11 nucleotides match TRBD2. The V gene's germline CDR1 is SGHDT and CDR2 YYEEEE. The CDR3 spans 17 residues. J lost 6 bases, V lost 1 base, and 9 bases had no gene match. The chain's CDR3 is CASSLLVVTSGINEQFF. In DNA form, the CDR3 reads TGTGCCAGCAGCTTGTTGGTAGTGACTAGCGGGATCAATGAGCAGTTCTTC.

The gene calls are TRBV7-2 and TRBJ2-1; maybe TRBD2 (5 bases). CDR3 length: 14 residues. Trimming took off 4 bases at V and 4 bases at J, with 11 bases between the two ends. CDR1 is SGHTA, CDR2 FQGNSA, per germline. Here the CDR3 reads CASSSPGIYNEQFF. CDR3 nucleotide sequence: TGTGCCAGCAGCTCCCCCGGGATTTACAATGAGCAGTTCTTC. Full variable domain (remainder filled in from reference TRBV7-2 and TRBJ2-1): GAGVSQSPSNKVTEKGKDVELRCDPISGHTALYWYRQSLGQGLEFLIYFQGNSAPDKSGLPSDRFSAERTGGSVSTLTIQRTQQEDSAVYLCASSSPGIYNEQFFGPGTRLTVL.

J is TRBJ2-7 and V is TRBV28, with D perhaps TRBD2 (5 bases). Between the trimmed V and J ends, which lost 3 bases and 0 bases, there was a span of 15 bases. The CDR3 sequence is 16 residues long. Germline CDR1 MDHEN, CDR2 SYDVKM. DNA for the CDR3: TGTGCCAGCAGTTTTCATCTGGGAGTCCTCTCCTACGAGCAGTACTTC. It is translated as CASSFHLGVLSYEQYF.

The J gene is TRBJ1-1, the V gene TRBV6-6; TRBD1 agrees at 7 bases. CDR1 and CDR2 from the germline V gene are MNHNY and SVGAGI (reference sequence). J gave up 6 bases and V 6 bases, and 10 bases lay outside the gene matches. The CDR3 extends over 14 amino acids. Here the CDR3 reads CASSLGTVSPEAFF. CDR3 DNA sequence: TGTGCCAGCAGCCTGGGGACAGTATCCCCTGAAGCTTTCTTT.

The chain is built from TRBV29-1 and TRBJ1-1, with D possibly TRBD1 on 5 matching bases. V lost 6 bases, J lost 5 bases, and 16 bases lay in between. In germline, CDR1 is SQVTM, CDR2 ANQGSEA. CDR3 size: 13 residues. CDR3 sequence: CSVESGARTEAFF. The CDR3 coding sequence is TGCAGCGTCGAAAGCGGGGCCCGAACTGAAGCTTTCTTT.

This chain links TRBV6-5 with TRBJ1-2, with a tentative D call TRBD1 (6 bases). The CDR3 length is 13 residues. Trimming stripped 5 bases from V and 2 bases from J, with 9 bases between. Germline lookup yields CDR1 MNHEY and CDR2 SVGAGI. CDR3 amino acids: CASSLQGNYGYTF. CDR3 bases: TGTGCCAGCAGTCTTCAGGGGAACTATGGCTACACCTTC.

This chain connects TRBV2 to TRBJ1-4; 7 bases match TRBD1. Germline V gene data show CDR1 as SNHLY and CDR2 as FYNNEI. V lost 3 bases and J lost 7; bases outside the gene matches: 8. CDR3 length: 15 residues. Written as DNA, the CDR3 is TGTGCCAGCAGTGACCCACAGGGGACTTCTGAAAAACTGTTTTTT. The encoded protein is CASSDPQGTSEKLFF.

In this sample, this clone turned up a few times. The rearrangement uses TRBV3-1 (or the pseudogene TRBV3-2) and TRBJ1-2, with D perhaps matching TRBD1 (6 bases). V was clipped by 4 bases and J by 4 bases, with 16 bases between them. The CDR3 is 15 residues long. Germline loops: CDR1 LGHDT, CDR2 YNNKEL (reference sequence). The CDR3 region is CASSPRGGRGYGYTF. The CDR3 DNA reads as TGTGCCAGCAGCCCGAGGGGGGGAAGGGGCTATGGCTACACCTTC.

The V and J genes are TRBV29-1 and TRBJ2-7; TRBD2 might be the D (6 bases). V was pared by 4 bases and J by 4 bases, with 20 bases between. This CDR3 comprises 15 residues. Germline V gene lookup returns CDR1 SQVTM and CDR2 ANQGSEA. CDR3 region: CSVVPLGGYYYEQYF. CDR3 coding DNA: TGCAGCGTTGTCCCGCTAGGAGGGTATTATTACGAGCAGTACTTC.

DNA of the CDR3: TGTGCCAGCAGAGGAGGGGGCGGGTACACCGGGGAGCTGTTTTTT. This sequence encodes CASRGGGGYTGELFF. The chain is built from TRBV6-5 and TRBJ2-2; possibly TRBD1 for D (7 bases). Between the trimmed V and J ends, which lost 6 bases and 3 bases, there was a span of 14 bases. The CDR3 contains 15 residues. Per the germline V gene, CDR1 is MNHEY and CDR2 is SVGAGI.

The CDR3 sequence: CASSPRLAGGQYF. The CDR3 DNA is TGTGCCAGCAGCCCCCGACTAGCGGGAGGCCAGTACTTC. The chain links TRBV14 to TRBJ2-4; 13 bases map to TRBD2. Germline CDR1 and CDR2: SGHDN and FVKESK. V was clipped by 4 bases and J by 13 bases; unmatched bases: 4. The CDR3 has 13 amino acids.

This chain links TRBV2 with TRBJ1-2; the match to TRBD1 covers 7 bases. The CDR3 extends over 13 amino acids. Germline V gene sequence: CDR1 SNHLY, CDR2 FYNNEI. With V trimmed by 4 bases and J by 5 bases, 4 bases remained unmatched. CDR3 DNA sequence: TGTGCCAGCAGTGTTAGGGGGCAGTATGGCTACACCTTC. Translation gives CASSVRGQYGYTF.

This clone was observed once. CDR3 sequence: CASSSSGANVLTF. The CDR3 DNA reads TGTGCCAGCAGTTCATCCGGGGCCAACGTCCTGACTTTC. The V and J genes are TRBV6-5 and TRBJ2-6; D uncertain. The CDR3 has 13 amino acids. V was trimmed by 4 bases and J by 4 bases, leaving 5 bases between them. The germline gives CDR1 MNHEY, CDR2 SVGAGI.

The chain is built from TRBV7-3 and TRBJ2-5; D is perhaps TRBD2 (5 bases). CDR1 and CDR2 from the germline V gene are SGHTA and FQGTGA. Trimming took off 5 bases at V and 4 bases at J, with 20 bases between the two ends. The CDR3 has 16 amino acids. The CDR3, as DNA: TGTGCCAGCAGCCCTGACCCTTTTGAGGGATCAGAGACCCAGTACTTC. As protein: CASSPDPFEGSETQYF. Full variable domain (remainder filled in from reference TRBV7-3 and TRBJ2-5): GAGVSQTPSNKVTEKGKYVELRCDPISGHTALYWYRQSLGQGPEFLIYFQGTGAADDSGLPNDRFFAVRPEGSVSTLKIQRTERGDSAVYLCASSPDPFEGSETQYFGPGTRLLVL.

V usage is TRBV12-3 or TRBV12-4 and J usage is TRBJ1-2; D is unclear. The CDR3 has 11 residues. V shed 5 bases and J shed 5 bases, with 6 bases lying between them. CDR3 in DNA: TGTGCCAGCAGTCCGGGTTATGGCTACACCTTC. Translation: CASSPGYGYTF.

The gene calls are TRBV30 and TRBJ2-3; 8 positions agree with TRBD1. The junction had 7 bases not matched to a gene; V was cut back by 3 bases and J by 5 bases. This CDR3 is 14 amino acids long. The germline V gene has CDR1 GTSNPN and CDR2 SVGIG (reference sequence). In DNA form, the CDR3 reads TGTGCCTGGAGCACAGGGGGTGGTGGAGATACGCAGTATTTT. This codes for CAWSTGGGGDTQYF.